This T cell receptor beta chain was obtained from a study of cytomegalovirus exposure and HLA in healthy donors. Primers for the PCR totalled 60 Vbeta and 13 Jbeta. This table comes from immunoSEQ multiplex PCR, and its TCRdb copy is limited to in-frame clones, with some not included. The sample carries over 150,000 clones, around 84% recorded once. About this clone: Antigen specificity is unknown.

This CDR3 spans 16 amino acids. Germline CDR1 is SGHTA and CDR2 is FQGNSA. Trimming at V came to 1 base and at J to 7 bases, leaving 8 bases not matched to a gene. Points from the study as a whole: The study reported that TCR beta sequences accurately predicted HLA-A and HLA-B alleles in most subjects. V segments that were indistinguishable, TRBV6-2 and TRBV6-3 among them, were omitted from analysis. Cytomegalovirus association was listed for about 180 TCR beta chains. Later analysis showed TCR association rates varying by HLA locus, highest for DRB1 and lowest for HLA-C.

Sequenced sample: PBMCs. This receptor was taken from a male donor in good health and CMV-seropositive. This rearrangement joins TRBV7-2 to TRBJ2-1, with 9 bases that match TRBD2. The CDR3 reads CASSLVRRGGLNEQFF. The CDR3 bases are TGTGCCAGCAGCTTAGTCCGGCGGGGGGGCCTGAATGAGCAGTTCTTC.